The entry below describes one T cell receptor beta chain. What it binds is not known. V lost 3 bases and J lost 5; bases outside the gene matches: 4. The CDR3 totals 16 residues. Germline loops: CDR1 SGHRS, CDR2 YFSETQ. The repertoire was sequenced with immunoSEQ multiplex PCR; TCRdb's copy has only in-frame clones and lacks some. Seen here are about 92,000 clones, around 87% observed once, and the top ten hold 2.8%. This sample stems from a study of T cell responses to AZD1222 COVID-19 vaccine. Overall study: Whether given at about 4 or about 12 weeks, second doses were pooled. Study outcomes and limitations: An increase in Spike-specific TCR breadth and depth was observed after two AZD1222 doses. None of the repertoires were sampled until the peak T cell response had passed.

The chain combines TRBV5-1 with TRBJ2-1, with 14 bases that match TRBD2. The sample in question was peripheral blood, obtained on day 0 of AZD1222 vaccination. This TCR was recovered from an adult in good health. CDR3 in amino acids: CASSSGTSGRHNEQFF. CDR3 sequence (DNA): TGCGCCAGCAGCTCCGGGACTAGCGGGAGACACAATGAGCAGTTCTTC.